This T cell receptor beta chain was recorded in a study of blood T cell repertoires in COVID-19. Clones were read by immunoSEQ multiplex PCR, and TCRdb kept only the in-frame ones, dropping some. The profile shows 250,000 to 400,000 clones, 90% of them singletons. Unmatched junction bases numbered 8, after V lost 3 bases and J lost 5 bases. The CDR3 loop spans 16 amino acids. Germline V gene data show CDR1 as SGHDN and CDR2 as FVKESK. Sequenced input: peripheral blood. V usage is TRBV14 and J usage is TRBJ1-1; 11 bases map to TRBD1. The receptor's source is a woman aged 25 to 45 with COVID-19, enrolled during active disease. The CDR3 spells CASSHSSGQGATEAFF. CDR3 nucleotides: TGTGCCAGCAGCCATTCATCCGGACAGGGGGCAACTGAAGCTTTCTTT.